This TCR beta chain was identified during a study of monozygotic twins with cystic fibrosis. Trimming took 7 bases from V and 1 from J, leaving 14 bases between them. Per the germline V gene, CDR1 is LNHDA and CDR2 is SQIVND (reference sequence). The CDR3 covers 14 residues. Sequencing used immunoSEQ multiplex PCR; TCRdb keeps in-frame clones, though not all of them. The sample shows around 1,000 clones, 85% to 95% of them seen only once. The clonotype originates from a boy aged 5-17 years with cystic fibrosis. Sequencing was carried out using blood. The chain is built from TRBV19 and TRBJ2-7; D is ambiguous. Here the CDR3 reads CASMPGRSSYEQYF. In nucleotides, the CDR3 is TGTGCCAGTATGCCGGGCAGATCATCCTACGAGCAGTACTTC.